The T cell receptor beta chain described here comes from a study of T cell changes during pregnancy in multiple sclerosis. Libraries were prepared by immunoSEQ multiplex PCR; TCRdb keeps only in-frame clonotypes and omits some of them. The table lists under 85,000 clones, around nine tenths of them singletons, with roughly 1.4% in the top ten. The CDR3 totals 15 residues. Germline V gene data show CDR1 as SGHTA and CDR2 as FQGNSA. V dropped 2 bases and J dropped 9; count of bases not matched to a gene: 8. The clonotype comes from a female donor in good health, enrolled as a control in a pregnancy study. Specimen: peripheral blood, collected in the third trimester of pregnancy. The V gene is TRBV7-2, the J gene TRBJ1-3; 9 bases fit TRBD1. The CDR3 DNA follows: TGTGCCAGCAGCTTACAGGGACAGGGATCTCGCACCATATATTTT. Its translation: CASSLQGQGSRTIYF.